The clone carrying this T cell receptor beta chain was counted between two and nine times. Its antigen is not identified. The CDR3 is 14 residues long. The V gene lost 6 bases and the J gene lost 2 bases, with 14 bases spanning the gap. Per germline, CDR1 DFQATT and CDR2 SNEGSKA (reference sequence). Unique molecular identifiers were incorporated during preparation of the TCRbeta library. One entry per CDR3 protein, called by TCRdb with MiXCR from the PCR reads. The top ten hold less than 9% of the sample, which has about 290,000 distinct CDR3 sequences, over 9.5% seen once. This specimen comes from a study of T-cell reconstitution after alpha-beta-depleted transplantation in children. Study observations and caveats: After one year, T-cell counts and TCRbeta diversity mostly came from new T cells.

The sequences come from PBMCs, collected before TCRalphabeta/CD19-depleted stem cell transplant. The sequence came from a boy younger than two with acute myeloid leukemia, due to receive a stem cell transplant. The V gene is TRBV20-1, the J gene TRBJ1-3, with D unclear. DNA for the CDR3: TGCAGTGCCCCCGAACTCACAACTGGAAACACCATATATTTT. It yields the protein CSAPELTTGNTIYF.